This record looks at one T cell receptor (beta chain) sequence and its context. A much larger clone differs by one base, so this may be a read error. The authors made TCR beta cDNA from around 500 ng total RNA with a constant-region primer. Researchers made the TCR beta libraries by running three nested multiplex PCR rounds with slightly modified ARM-PCR. The first two PCR rounds used TRBV1-TRBV30 forward primers with a C-beta reverse primer, 10 cycles each. One entry per CDR3 protein, called by TCRdb with MiXCR from the multiplex PCR reads. This table has 330,000 or so distinct CDR3 sequences, around three fifths appearing once. The data originate from a study of tumor-infiltrating lymphocytes in primary liver carcinoma. The wider study: Productive TCRbeta read counts per sample ran from roughly 3.65 to 7.13 million and were similar across tissue types.

The germline V gene encodes CDR1 SGHDT and CDR2 YYEEEE. The V gene lost 2 bases and the J gene lost 3 bases, with 24 bases spanning the gap. The CDR3 loop spans 19 amino acids. Researchers drew blood RNA from unsorted whole blood and extracted germline DNA as well. This TCR derives from a middle-aged man with primary liver carcinoma and hepatitis B virus infection. Source material: peripheral blood. The chain recombines TRBV5-6 with TRBJ2-1; D ambiguous. The CDR3 DNA reads TGTGCCAGCAGCTTCTTTGAGGTGTCCAGGATAAACATCTACAATGAGCAGTTCTTC. This encodes CASSFFEVSRINIYNEQFF.